This T cell receptor beta chain was observed in a study of blood T cell repertoires in COVID-19. Overall study context: The United States, Italy and Spain were the sources of the acute and convalescent COVID-19 samples. Nucleic acid was either cDNA or gDNA, and it came from T cells, B-cell-depleted T cells, or PBMCs.

This clone came up once. CDR3 length: 13 residues. With 4 bases removed from V and 6 bases from J, the gap between germline ends came to 12 bases. From germline, CDR1 is SGDLS and CDR2 YYNGEE. As processed by the authors: Reference gene primer amplification yielded estimated nucleated cell counts. Assay: immunoSEQ multiplex PCR; the TCRdb copy retains only in-frame clones and omits some. V and J calls and clone size are copied from that table; D and trimming were computed from the DNA. The sample has about 150,000 clones, around 88% seen once. The TCR originated in a woman aged 70-85 years who had recovered from COVID-19. The sample taken for sequencing was peripheral blood. The chain carries TRBV9 and TRBJ2-3; weak D call: TRBD1 (7 bases). The CDR3 nucleotides read TGTGCCAGCAGCCCAGGGGGGTTGGATACGCAGTATTTT. Protein: CASSPGGLDTQYF.